The present T cell receptor (beta chain) was sequenced within a study of tumor-infiltrating lymphocytes in primary liver carcinoma. Per the germline V gene, CDR1 is GTSNPN and CDR2 is SVGIG (reference sequence). This CDR3 is built from 15 residues. TCR beta cDNA was made from around 460 ng total RNA with a constant-region primer. Library construction for TCR beta comprised three nested multiplex PCR rounds performed with slightly modified ARM-PCR. Both of the initial two PCR rounds ran for approximately 11 cycles and employed TRBV1-TRBV30 forward primers alongside a C-beta reverse primer. Each CDR3 protein is one row after TCRdb ran MiXCR on the multiplex PCR reads. The profile shows roughly 53,000 distinct CDR3 sequences, about three quarters of them singletons. As for this clonotype: Its antigen remains unidentified. With a much larger clone just one base away, this may be a read error.

Study observations and caveats: The proportion of top clones found throughout all five tumor regions was only about 7.5-24%. It was in tumors, not blood, that the top-250-clone fraction was significantly higher (p = 0.039).

Each 20-30 mg portion of unsorted bulk tissue served as the source for co-extraction of RNA and DNA. No treatment had been given to the patients, who were chronically infected with HBV. The chain links TRBV30 to TRBJ1-5, with 10 bases that match TRBD1. The sample consisted of liver tumor tissue from sampling region 2. Specified subset: tumor region T2, inferior pole. The origin of this receptor is a man in his forties with primary liver carcinoma and hepatitis B virus infection. CDR3 in amino acids: CVWSIGTGAGQPQHF. The CDR3 coding sequence is TGTGTCTGGAGTATCGGGACAGGGGCGGGCCAGCCCCAGCATTTT.